The entry that follows covers one TCR beta chain sequence. No cognate antigen has been identified for it. No much larger clone is present one base from it, and per-base qualities are unavailable. The data originate from a study of cytomegalovirus exposure and HLA in healthy donors (dated by TCRdb to about 2017). Study-wide context: In an earlier analysis of roughly 590 of the donors, less than 350 Gb of sequence data and roughly 100 million unique TCR beta sequences from about 179 million T cells were reported. Approximately 330 gigabases of sequencing data and around 88 million unique TCR sequences made up an early release that covered approximately 650 HLA-typed donors. Of the approximately 400 genotyped donors, 70% to 90% were placed in the genetic ancestry cluster associated with self-reported Caucasian donors. The study aimed to test whether cataloging public T cell receptors could reveal signatures of past pathogen exposure. Using immunosequencing, the study profiled T cell repertoires from 550 to 750 subjects and related those repertoires to cytomegalovirus serostatus. A separate validation cohort of roughly 120 different subjects was used in addition to the approximately 610-subject first cohort. To predict cytomegalovirus infection status, the study brought together high-throughput TCR immunosequencing, statistical association of individual TCRs with disease status, and machine learning. To study patterns of TCR occurrence, a later analysis re-analyzed previously published TCR beta repertoires from 700 or so donors and added high-resolution HLA genotyping. In the later analysis, no new phenotypic data were used to find candidate immune exposures; instead, reliance was placed on TCR beta sequences and their occurrence across donors. In an earlier analysis of roughly 540 of the donors, high-throughput TCR beta sequencing was used to judge whether each TCR beta V gene segment behaved as functional or pseudogenic. Donor age, sex, ethnicity and CMV serostatus were compiled alongside the repertoire data. Genome-wide SNP genotypes for about 55% of the roughly 670 donors were used in a later genetic analysis, which treated that subset as a discovery cohort. All discovery cohort repertoires had been generated on a single sequencing platform. Class I and class II HLA loci were covered by the typing at four-digit resolution. The number of typed donors differed by locus: roughly 629-630 for A, B, C, DRB1 and DQB1; 522 for DQA1; roughly 600 for DPA1; and around 470 for DPB1. Roughly 5 DR-DQ haplotypes were treated as single units for association and clustering because of strong linkage in the cohort. Among about 400 genotyped donors of the cohort, an average of roughly 230,000 unique TCR beta nucleotide sequences was sequenced per donor, of which 15% to 20% were non-productive.

The full study reports these points: In a later analysis, some 17,000 TCR beta sequences were associated with specific HLA alleles at a false discovery rate of 0.05. The authors suggested that the approach could potentially be extended to other disease states and immunological phenotypes. In a later analysis, HLA-associated TCR beta chains were found to be more clonally expanded and to have lower generation probabilities than equally common non-associated chains. For the cohort, immune exposure information was limited to CMV serostatus. The cohort was sequenced for TCR beta chains only, and without alpha or paired-chain data the features that could be detected were limited. A group of highly shared sequence variants was considered likely to be a technical artifact of the sequencing pipeline. Because HLA typing was missing for some donors at each locus, association tests included only the typed subset. A total of roughly 160 TCR beta chains were listed by the study as associated with cytomegalovirus. A few of the identified cytomegalovirus-associated TCR beta chains were confirmed in vitro to be specific for cytomegalovirus antigens. Compared with the approximately 700-donor mean, donors in an Asian-associated ancestry cluster had fewer N-insertions in productive TCRs, according to a later genetic analysis. According to a later analysis, TCR association rates differed among HLA loci, with DRB1 alleles showing the most associated TCRs and HLA-C alleles showing the fewest. A later genetic analysis associated a missense DCLRE1C variant with V-gene and J-gene trimming of TCR beta chains, and an independent cohort replicated the association. Broadly in line with IMGT annotations, most TCR beta V segments showed up in productive rearrangements about 87% or about 30% of the time in an earlier analysis of around 550 of the donors. A later analysis reported that several top co-occurrence clusters appeared linked to parvovirus B19, influenza, CMV and Epstein-Barr virus. According to a later analysis, most CMV-associated TCR beta chains appeared to be HLA-restricted, and the HLA associations seemed to be driven largely by CMV exposure. Across donors, most TCR sequences were observed very rarely, whereas some public TCRs were present in many individuals. Roughly uniform sequencing depth across donors was assumed in presence/absence analyses, although this assumption may not hold. Some 15 rarely observed V segments, including chromosome 9 orphons, were excluded from the earlier analysis of several hundred of the donors because counts were too low. Linkage disequilibrium might explain the correlated functional status among segregating V segments, but an unknown experimental factor could not be excluded. When HLA alleles, especially DR and DQ, strongly co-occurred, attributing TCR associations to individual alleles was difficult. The classifier was reported to diagnose cytomegalovirus status with high specificity and sensitivity in both the original cohort and the validation cohort. A further reported finding was that TCR beta sequences accurately predicted the HLA-A and HLA-B alleles for most subjects in the first cohort.

The cohort comprised 550 to 700 healthy bone marrow donors. At the time of sampling, every cohort member was nominally healthy, though immune exposures that went unrecorded were likely present. Of the approximately 700 cohort members, almost 300 had positive CMV serostatus and roughly 330 had negative CMV serostatus, and CMV serostatus was not recorded for the donor. Every donor gave a peripheral blood sample, and the peripheral blood mononuclear cells from that sample were used for TCR beta sequencing. The Qiagen DNeasy Blood Extraction Kit was used to extract genomic DNA from the blood cell samples. The library came from the immunoSEQ multiplex PCR assay. For the multiplex PCR, a mixture combining 60 forward primers for TCR Vbeta segments and 13 reverse primers for TCR Jbeta segments was used. The CDR3 region of rearranged TCR beta genes was amplified from genomic DNA by a multiplex PCR assay. Amplified TCR beta libraries were sequenced as 87-base-pair reads on the Illumina HiSeq System. The study's processing was this. A later analysis counted some 74 million unique TCR beta chains across the 666 repertoires, and approximately 11 million of these chains were shared by at least two donors. Raw reads were error-corrected and collapsed into unique sequences by a nearest-neighbor algorithm in which closely related sequences were merged to remove PCR and sequencing errors. CDR3 sequences were aligned to IMGT reference sequences to assign V, D and J gene segments. For a sequence to be retained, at least a six-nucleotide match to both a V gene segment and a J gene segment was required. A rearrangement was called productive if the CDR3 had no stop codons and remained in frame with V and J, and every other rearrangement was called non-productive. CDR3 was defined according to IMGT convention as the region running from the second conserved V-encoded cysteine to the conserved J-encoded phenylalanine. In an earlier analysis of more than 550 of the donors, sequences lacking an unambiguous match to a single V gene segment were excluded. In an earlier analysis of several hundred of the donors, V segments were called functional above 56.7% productive rearrangements and were called segregating when the between-donor standard deviation exceeded 5%. To diagnose cytomegalovirus status from the catalog of TCR beta chain sequences, a statistical classification framework was built. V and J gene assignment, in a later analysis, came from comparing TCR nucleotide sequences with IMGT/GENE-DB human TR gene sequences. Using the TCRdist pipeline, a later analysis assigned CDR3 sequences along with most-parsimonious VDJ recombination scenarios. In a later analysis, each TCR beta chain was defined by its CDR3 amino acid sequence together with its V-gene family, and reads without a unique V-gene family were excluded. A later analysis removed 550 to 650 highly shared, low-generation-probability nucleotide sequences to deal with suspected cross-contamination and a sequencing artifact. A later analysis calculated a clonal expansion index for each public chain from normalized within-repertoire ranks of inferred template counts. A later analysis computed generation probabilities with a VDJ recombination model fitted to out-of-frame rearrangements, and checked the results against IGoR. In a later analysis, hypergeometric tests were used to score TCR-TCR, TCR-HLA and TCR-CMV co-occurrence, with a repertoire-size bias correction applied to TCR pairs. False discovery rates were estimated in a later analysis by permuting HLA or CMV assignments 20 times. In a later analysis, co-occurring TCRs were grouped using DBSCAN, and TCRdist sequence similarity was added for clustering within HLA-allele-positive subsets. For co-occurrence clustering, repertoires with fewer than 30,000 or more than 120,000 public chains were excluded, along with 4 to 6 repertoires with anomalous nucleotide sharing. Entries here come from immuneACCESS through TCRdb and include only in-frame sequences with V and J called. Some clones fail to appear in such tables; in the studies checked, an unresolved V gene covers under half of the shortfall, and the cause of the remainder is unknown. That table supplies the V and J calls and clone size; D and trimming were determined from the DNA. Present in this sample are approximately 100,000 clones, around three quarters of which were seen just once. The ten largest make up around 2% of the sample.

Sequencing used PBMCs. This TCR was recovered from a human donor in good health.

The CDR3 protein is CASSLLTSGMYNEQFF. The bases are TGTGCCAGCAGTTTGCTGACTAGCGGGATGTACAATGAGCAGTTCTTC. The rearrangement joined TRBV28 to TRBJ2-1, with TRBD2 matching 11 junction bases. Trimming takes 3 bases off V and 4 bases off J; junction bases not matched to a gene: 5. The CDR3 runs 16 residues from the cysteine to the phenylalanine. Only the CDR3 DNA is retained, 48 bases long and in frame from the first base. Looking up the germline V gene yields CDR1 MDHEN and CDR2 SYDVKM.